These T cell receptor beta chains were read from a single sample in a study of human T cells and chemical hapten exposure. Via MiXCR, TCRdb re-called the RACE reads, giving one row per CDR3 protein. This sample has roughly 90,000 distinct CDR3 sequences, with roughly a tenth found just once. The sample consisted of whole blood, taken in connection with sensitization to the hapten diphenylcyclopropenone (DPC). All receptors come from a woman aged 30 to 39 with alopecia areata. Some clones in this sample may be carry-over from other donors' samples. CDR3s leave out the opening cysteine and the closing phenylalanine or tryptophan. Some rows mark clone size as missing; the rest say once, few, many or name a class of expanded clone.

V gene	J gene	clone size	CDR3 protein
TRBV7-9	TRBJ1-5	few	ASSSSGGPLNQPQH
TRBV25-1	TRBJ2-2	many	ASSGRTGGRNTGELF
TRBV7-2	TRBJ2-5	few	ASTAGTPKETQY
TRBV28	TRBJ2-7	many	ASRGERDPIYEQY
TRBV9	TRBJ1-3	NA	ASGRGLSGNTIY
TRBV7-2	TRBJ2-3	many	ASSKGLAGWTDTQY
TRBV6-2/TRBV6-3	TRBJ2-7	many	ASSYPDRAEQY
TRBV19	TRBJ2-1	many	ASSAGEETYNEQF
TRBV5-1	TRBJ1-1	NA	ASSPMGGTMNTEAF
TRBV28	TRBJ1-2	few	ASSTTIRYGYT
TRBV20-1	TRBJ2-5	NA	SAAHGRGGSETQY
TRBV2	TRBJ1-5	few	ASSEDSDQPQH
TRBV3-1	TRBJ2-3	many	ASSQGLAGGDTQY
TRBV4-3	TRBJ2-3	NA	ASSQDRAGVADTQY
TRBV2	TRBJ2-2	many	ASSEIGPSNTGELF
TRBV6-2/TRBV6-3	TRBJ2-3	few	ASSFGQGADTQY
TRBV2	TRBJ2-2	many	ASSESGGYTGELF
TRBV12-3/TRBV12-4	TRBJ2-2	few	ASSLRGQGLDTGELF
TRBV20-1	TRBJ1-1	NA	SARRGQLNTEAF
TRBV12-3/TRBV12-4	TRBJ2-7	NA	ASSLGQGREQY
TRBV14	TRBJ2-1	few	ASSQDLIYGTSYNEQF
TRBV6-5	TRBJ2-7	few	ASSNRDSSYEQY
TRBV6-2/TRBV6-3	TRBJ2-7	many	ASSYRTAYEQY
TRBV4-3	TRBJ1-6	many	ASSHATGTANSPLH
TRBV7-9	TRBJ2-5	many	ASSLGDRDQETQY
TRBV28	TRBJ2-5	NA	ASNPGAIETQY
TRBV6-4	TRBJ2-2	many	ASSGGGELF
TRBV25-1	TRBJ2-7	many	ASLFGTEQY
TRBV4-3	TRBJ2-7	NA	ASSQDLWGGTGGSSYEQY
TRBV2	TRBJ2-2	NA	ASTKGVPEELF
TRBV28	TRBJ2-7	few	ASSLTGTGSREQY
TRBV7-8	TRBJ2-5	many	ASSLARFQETQY
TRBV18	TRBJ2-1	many	ASSRSQKTYNEQF
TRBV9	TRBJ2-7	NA	ASSPGTGYGEQY
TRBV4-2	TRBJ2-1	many	ASSQEDGSYNEQF
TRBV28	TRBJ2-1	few	ASSLKGSNEQF
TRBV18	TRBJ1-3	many	ASSHGQGNSGNTIY
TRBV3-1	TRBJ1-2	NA	ASSGDGAIRGYT
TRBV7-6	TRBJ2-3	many	ASSSRATDTQY
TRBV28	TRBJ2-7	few	ASTSPYEQY
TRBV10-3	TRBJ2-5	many	AIHNRGGSQETQY
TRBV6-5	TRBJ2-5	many	ASRGTGTGKQTQY
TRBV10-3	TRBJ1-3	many	ATIQGSGNTIY
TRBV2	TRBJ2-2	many	ASSPGLAPLTGELF
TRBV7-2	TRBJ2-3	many	ASKLAVTDTQY
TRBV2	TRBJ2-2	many	ASSEGQGARKLF
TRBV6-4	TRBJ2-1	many	ASSSGRDYYNEQF
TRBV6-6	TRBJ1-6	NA	ASSTANSPLH
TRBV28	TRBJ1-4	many	ASQRGASEKLF
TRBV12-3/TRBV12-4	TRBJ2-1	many	ASSFGGRSFNEQF
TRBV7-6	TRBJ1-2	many	ASSTGWGQGYT